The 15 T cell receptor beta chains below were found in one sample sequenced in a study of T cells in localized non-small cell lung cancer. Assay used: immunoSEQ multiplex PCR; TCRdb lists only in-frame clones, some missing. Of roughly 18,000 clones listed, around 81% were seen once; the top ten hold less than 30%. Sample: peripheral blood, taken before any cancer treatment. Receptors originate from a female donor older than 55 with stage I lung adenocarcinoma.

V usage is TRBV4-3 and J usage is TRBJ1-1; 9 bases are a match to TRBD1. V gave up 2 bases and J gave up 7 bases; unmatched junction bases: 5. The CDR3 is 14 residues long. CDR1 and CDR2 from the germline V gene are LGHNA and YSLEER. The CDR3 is CASSQTGTGIEAFF. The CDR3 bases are TGCGCCAGCAGCCAAACCGGGACAGGGATTGAAGCTTTCTTT.

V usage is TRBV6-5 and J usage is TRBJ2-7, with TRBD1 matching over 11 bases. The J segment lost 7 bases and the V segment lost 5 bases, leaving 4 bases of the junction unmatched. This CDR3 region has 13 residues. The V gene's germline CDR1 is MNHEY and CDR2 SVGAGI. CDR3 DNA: TGTGCCAGCAGTGGACAGGGGGCGCGAGAGCAGTACTTC. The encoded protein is CASSGQGAREQYF.

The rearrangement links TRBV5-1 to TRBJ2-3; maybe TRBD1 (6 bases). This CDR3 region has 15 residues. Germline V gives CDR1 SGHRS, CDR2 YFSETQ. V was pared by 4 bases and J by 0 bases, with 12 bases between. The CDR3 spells CASSRDRTSTDTQYF. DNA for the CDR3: TGCGCCAGCAGCCGCGACAGGACTAGCACAGATACGCAGTATTTT.

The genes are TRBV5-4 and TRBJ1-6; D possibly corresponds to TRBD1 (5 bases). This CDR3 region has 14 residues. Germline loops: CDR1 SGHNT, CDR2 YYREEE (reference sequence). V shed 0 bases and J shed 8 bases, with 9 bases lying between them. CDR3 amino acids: CASSLGQGDSPLHF. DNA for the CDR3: TGTGCCAGCAGCTTGGGGCAGGGAGATTCACCCCTCCACTTT.

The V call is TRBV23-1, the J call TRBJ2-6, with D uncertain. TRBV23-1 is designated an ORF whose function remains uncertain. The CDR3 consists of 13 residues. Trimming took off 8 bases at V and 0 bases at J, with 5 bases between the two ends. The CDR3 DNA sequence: TGCGCCAGCTTATACTCTGGGGCCAACGTCCTGACTTTC. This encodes CASLYSGANVLTF.

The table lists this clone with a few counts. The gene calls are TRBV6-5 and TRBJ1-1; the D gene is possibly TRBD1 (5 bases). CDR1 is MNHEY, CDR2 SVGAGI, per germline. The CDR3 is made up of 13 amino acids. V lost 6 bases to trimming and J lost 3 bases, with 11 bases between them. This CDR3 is CASSLRGYTEAFF. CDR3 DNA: TGTGCCAGCAGCCTAAGGGGCTACACTGAAGCTTTCTTT.

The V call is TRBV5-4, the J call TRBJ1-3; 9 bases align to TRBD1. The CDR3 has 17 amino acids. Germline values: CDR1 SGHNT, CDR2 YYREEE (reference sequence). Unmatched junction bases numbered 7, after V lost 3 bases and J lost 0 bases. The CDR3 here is CASSSNRGPISGNTIYF. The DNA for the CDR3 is TGTGCCAGCAGCTCGAACAGGGGGCCTATCTCTGGAAACACCATATATTTT.

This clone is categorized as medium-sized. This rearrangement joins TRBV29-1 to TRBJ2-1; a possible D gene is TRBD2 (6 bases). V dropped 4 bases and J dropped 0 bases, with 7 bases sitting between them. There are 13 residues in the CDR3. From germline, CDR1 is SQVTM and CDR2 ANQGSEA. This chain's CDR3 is CSVGGVSYNEQFF. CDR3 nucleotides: TGCAGCGTTGGCGGGGTCTCCTACAATGAGCAGTTCTTC.

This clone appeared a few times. CDR3 sequence (DNA): TGTGCCAGCAGTCTACAGGGGACCTCCTACAATGAGCAGTTCTTC. Amino acids: CASSLQGTSYNEQFF. The chain links TRBV27 to TRBJ2-1; 7 positions agree with TRBD1. Trimming removed 5 bases from V and 0 bases from J; junction bases left unmatched: 4. The CDR3 is made up of 15 amino acids. Germline CDR1 is MNHEY and CDR2 is SMNVEV (reference sequence).

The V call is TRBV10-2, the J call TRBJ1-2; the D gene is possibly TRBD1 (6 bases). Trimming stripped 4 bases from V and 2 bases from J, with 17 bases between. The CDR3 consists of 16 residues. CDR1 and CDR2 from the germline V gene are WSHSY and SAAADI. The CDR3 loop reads CASSGPQQGLNYGYTF. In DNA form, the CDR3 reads TGCGCCAGCAGTGGCCCCCAACAGGGCCTCAACTATGGCTACACCTTC.

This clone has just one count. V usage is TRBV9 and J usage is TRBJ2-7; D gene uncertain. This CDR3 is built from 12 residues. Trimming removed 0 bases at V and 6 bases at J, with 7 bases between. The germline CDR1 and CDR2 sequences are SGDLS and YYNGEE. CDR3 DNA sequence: TGTGCCAGCAGCGTAGGTGGTTCCGAGCAGTACTTC. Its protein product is CASSVGGSEQYF.

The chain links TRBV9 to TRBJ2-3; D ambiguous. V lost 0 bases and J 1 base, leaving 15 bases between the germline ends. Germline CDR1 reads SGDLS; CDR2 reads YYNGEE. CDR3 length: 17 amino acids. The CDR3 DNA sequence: TGTGCCAGCAGCGTAGGCGGCGGCCCCTTAGGCACAGATACGCAGTATTTT. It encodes CASSVGGGPLGTDTQYF.

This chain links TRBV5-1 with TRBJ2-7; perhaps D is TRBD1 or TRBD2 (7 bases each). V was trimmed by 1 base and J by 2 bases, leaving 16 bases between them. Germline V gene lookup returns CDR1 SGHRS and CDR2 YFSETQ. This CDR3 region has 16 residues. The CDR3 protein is CASSLLGGTEPYEQYF. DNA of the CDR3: TGCGCCAGCAGCTTGTTGGGGGGGACAGAGCCCTACGAGCAGTACTTC.

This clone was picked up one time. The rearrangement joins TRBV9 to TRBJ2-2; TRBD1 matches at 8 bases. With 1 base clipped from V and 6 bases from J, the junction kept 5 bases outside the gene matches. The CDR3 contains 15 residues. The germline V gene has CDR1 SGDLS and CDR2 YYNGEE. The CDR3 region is CASSVSPQGAGELFF. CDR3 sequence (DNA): TGTGCCAGCAGCGTATCCCCACAGGGGGCCGGGGAGCTGTTTTTT.

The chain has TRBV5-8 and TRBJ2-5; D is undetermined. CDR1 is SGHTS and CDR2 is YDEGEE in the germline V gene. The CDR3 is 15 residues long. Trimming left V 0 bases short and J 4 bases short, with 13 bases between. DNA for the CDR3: TGTGCCAGCAGCTTGGCTCAGCAGATGGGAGAGACCCAGTACTTC. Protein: CASSLAQQMGETQYF.